This T cell receptor beta chain was sequenced for a study of long-term antiretroviral therapy in people with HIV. The immunoSEQ assay was v3.0, run at survey level. For every sample, sequencing targeted roughly 40,000-50,000 T-cell genomes. Assay used: immunoSEQ multiplex PCR; TCRdb lists only in-frame clones, some missing. The table includes 15,000 to 20,000 clones, around three quarters detected once. Study outcomes and limitations: Post-treatment diversity went higher with ART but stayed below transplant donor controls.

Deletions cut 2 bases from V and 0 bases from J, with 13 bases between. This CDR3 has 16 amino acids. Germline CDR1 SGHRS, CDR2 YFSETQ. Worth noting for this clone: Its target is unknown.

Only United States sites treated participants with HIV. The content of samples before DNA extraction was roughly 0.95-10 million cryopreserved PBMC. The sample was unsorted PBMCs, taken 2.3 years after starting antiretroviral therapy. The clonotype originates from a middle-aged woman with HIV. V and J are TRBV5-1 and TRBJ2-3, with D unresolved. CDR3 protein: CASSFGETLSTDTQYF. In nucleotides, the CDR3 is TGCGCCAGCAGCTTTGGAGAGACCCTTAGCACAGATACGCAGTATTTT.